This T cell receptor beta chain was identified in a study of cytomegalovirus exposure and HLA in healthy donors. Study-wide context: An early release of data contained tens of millions of unique TCRs, which came from HLA-typed donors. For the approximately 400 genotyped donors, about 81% fell within the Caucasian-associated ancestry cluster.

Primers included in the PCR were 60 Vbeta and 13 Jbeta primers. This table comes from immunoSEQ multiplex PCR, and its TCRdb copy is limited to in-frame clones, with some not included. The sample yields 150,000 or so clones, roughly 70% seen once. Trimming cost V 3 bases and J 7 bases; bases outside gene matches: 4. CDR3 length: 15 residues. The V gene's germline CDR1 is SGDLS and CDR2 YYNGEE. Material: PBMCs. This TCR was recovered from a male donor in good health and CMV-seronegative. The chain uses TRBV9 and TRBJ1-4; 12 bases are shared with TRBD1. The CDR3: CASSGRDRGLEKLFF. CDR3 bases: TGTGCCAGCAGCGGCCGGGACAGGGGGCTTGAAAAACTGTTTTTT.